The source of this T cell receptor (beta chain) is a study of early T cells in non-severe SARS-CoV-2 infection. Overall study: Chains from this unsorted whole-blood bulk RNA could not be paired.

General study findings and limits: Reliance on VDJdb matching favored anti-spike CD8 responses; private and CD4 specificities were missed.

Individually, cDNA molecules had unique molecular identifiers attached to them. TCRdb called the 5' RACE reads again in MiXCR, with one record for every CDR3 protein. The data contain 35,000 to 45,000 distinct CDR3 sequences, about 5.3% of them seen just once; the ten biggest clones take up roughly 26%. The CDR3 length is 16 residues. Per the germline V gene, CDR1 is MNHEY and CDR2 is SMNVEV (reference sequence). Unmatched junction bases numbered 11, after V lost 4 bases and J lost 2 bases. A few counts support this clonotype. Its specificity is unknown. The sequenced material came from whole blood. The source is an adult who was a healthcare worker with PCR-confirmed SARS-CoV-2 infection or an uninfected control (not recorded which). V is TRBV27 and J is TRBJ2-7; 7 nucleotides agree with TRBD2. The CDR3 region is CASSSPRPSGAYEQYF. The DNA of the CDR3 is TGTGCCAGCAGTTCCCCCCGCCCTAGCGGAGCCTACGAGCAGTACTTC.